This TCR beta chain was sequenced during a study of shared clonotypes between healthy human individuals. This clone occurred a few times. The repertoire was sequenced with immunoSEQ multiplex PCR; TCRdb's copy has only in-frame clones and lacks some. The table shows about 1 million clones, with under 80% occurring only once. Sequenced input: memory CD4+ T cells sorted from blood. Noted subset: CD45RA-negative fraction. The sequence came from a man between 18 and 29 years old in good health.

The CDR3 sequence: CASSIGARWGTGQLHEAFF. Here the CDR3 DNA reads TGTGCCAGTAGTATAGGTGCTCGCTGGGGGACAGGGCAACTCCATGAAGCTTTCTTT. The chain joins TRBV19 to TRBJ1-1; 9 nucleotides line up with TRBD1. J lost 7 bases, V lost 1 base, and 19 bases had no gene match. Germline V CDR1 and CDR2: LNHDA, SQIVND (reference sequence). The CDR3 consists of 19 residues.